This T cell receptor (beta chain) was documented in a study of cytomegalovirus exposure and HLA in healthy donors (dated by TCRdb to 2016 to 2017). Study-level background: An earlier analysis of 587 of the donors reported roughly 300 Gb of sequence data and 117 million unique TCR beta sequences from some 180 million T cells. A later analysis re-analyzed previously published TCR beta repertoires from 666 donors and added high-resolution HLA genotyping to study TCR occurrence patterns. To predict cytomegalovirus infection status, the study combined high-throughput TCR immunosequencing, statistical association of individual TCRs with disease status, and machine learning. The study profiled the T cell repertoires of hundreds of subjects by immunosequencing and related them to cytomegalovirus serostatus. A separate validation cohort of roughly 120 different subjects was used in addition to the 666-subject first cohort. Of the 350 to 400 genotyped donors, over 70% fell in the genetic ancestry cluster associated with self-reported Caucasian donors. Both class I and class II loci were covered by HLA typing, at four-digit resolution. The study aimed to test whether signatures of past pathogen exposure could be identified by cataloging public T cell receptors. Among around 400 genotyped donors of the cohort, an average of approximately 240,000 unique TCR beta nucleotide sequences were sequenced per donor, around 18% of them non-productive. Rather than drawing on any new phenotypic data, the later analysis identified candidate immune exposures from TCR beta sequences and the way those sequences occurred across donors. To decide whether each TCR beta V gene segment behaved as functional or pseudogenic, an earlier analysis of fewer than 750 of the donors relied on high-throughput TCR beta sequencing. Donor age, sex, ethnicity and CMV serostatus were compiled alongside the repertoire data. A later genetic analysis took genome-wide SNP genotypes for about 55% of the 666 donors and used that subset as a discovery cohort. Because of strong linkage in the cohort, four to six DR-DQ haplotypes were treated as single units for association and clustering. Typing coverage differed by locus: A, B, C, DRB1 and DQB1 were typed in about 629-630 donors, DQA1 in roughly 500, DPA1 in 600 to 610, and DPB1 in 400 to 490. Roughly 300 gigabases of sequencing data and tens of millions of unique TCR sequences were included in an early release covering several hundred HLA-typed donors. Every discovery cohort repertoire had been produced on one sequencing platform.

Worth noting for this clone: This receptor's antigen is unknown. No qualities accompany the bases; no much larger clone lies one base away.

The protocol used for the library was the immunoSEQ multiplex PCR assay. For the multiplex PCR, a mixture combining 60 forward primers for TCR Vbeta segments and 13 reverse primers for TCR Jbeta segments was used. The CDR3 region of rearranged TCR beta genes was amplified from genomic DNA by a multiplex PCR assay. The amplified TCR beta libraries were sequenced on the Illumina HiSeq System as 87-base-pair reads. On the study's bioinformatics: Across the 670 or so repertoires, a later analysis counted tens of millions of unique TCR beta chains, 9.5 million to 12 million of which were shared by at least two donors. A nearest-neighbor algorithm error-corrected the raw reads and collapsed the reads into unique sequences, merging closely related sequences to remove PCR and sequencing errors. Alignment of CDR3 sequences to IMGT reference sequences was used to assign V, D and J gene segments. Each retained sequence needed at least a six-nucleotide match to both a V gene segment and a J gene segment. Rearrangements were classified as productive when the CDR3 lacked stop codons and remained in frame with V and J, and all other rearrangements were classified as non-productive. Following IMGT convention, CDR3 was defined as the stretch from the second conserved V-encoded cysteine to the conserved J-encoded phenylalanine. The earlier analysis of 500 to 600 of the donors excluded sequences that lacked an unambiguous match to a single V gene segment. An earlier analysis of 550 to 650 of the donors classified V segments as functional when productive rearrangements were above 56.7% and as segregating when the standard deviation between donors was above 5%. A statistical classification framework was developed to diagnose cytomegalovirus status using the catalog of TCR beta chain sequences. V and J gene assignment, in a later analysis, came from comparing TCR nucleotide sequences with IMGT/GENE-DB human TR gene sequences. The TCRdist pipeline was used in a later analysis to assign CDR3 sequences and most-parsimonious VDJ recombination scenarios. A later analysis defined each TCR beta chain by its CDR3 amino acid sequence plus V-gene family, and excluded reads lacking a unique V-gene family. To address suspected cross-contamination and a sequencing artifact, a later analysis removed over 500 highly shared, low-generation-probability nucleotide sequences. In a later analysis, a clonal expansion index for each public chain was calculated from normalized within-repertoire ranks of inferred template counts. Generation probabilities in a later analysis came from a VDJ recombination model fitted to out-of-frame rearrangements, and those results were checked against IGoR. In a later analysis, TCR-TCR, TCR-HLA and TCR-CMV co-occurrence was scored with hypergeometric tests, and a repertoire-size bias correction was applied to TCR pairs. A later analysis estimated false discovery rates by permuting HLA or CMV assignments 20 times. In a later analysis, co-occurring TCRs were grouped using DBSCAN, with TCRdist sequence similarity added in when clustering inside HLA-allele-positive subsets. Co-occurrence clustering excluded repertoires with fewer than 30,000 or more than 120,000 public chains, plus five with anomalous nucleotide sharing. The table was pulled from immuneACCESS by TCRdb, which kept in-frame rearrangements only. Such tables lose some clones; where checked, under half of the loss comes from unresolved V genes, and the rest has no known cause. Clonal size and the V and J genes are those of that table, whereas D and trimming came from the DNA. The sample data list under 150,000 clones, and roughly 80% of these were observed just once. About 0.97% of the sample is in the top ten clones.

The research as a whole found: Most TCR sequences were observed very rarely across donors, whereas some public TCRs were present in many individuals. A group of highly shared sequence variants was considered likely to be a technical artifact of the sequencing pipeline. A later genetic analysis reported fewer N-insertions in productive TCRs among donors in an Asian-associated ancestry cluster than the roughly 700-donor mean. In a later analysis, HLA-associated TCR beta chains were found to be more clonally expanded and to have lower generation probabilities than equally common non-associated chains. In a later analysis, the rate of TCR association differed among HLA loci, with DRB1 alleles having the most associated TCRs and HLA-C alleles having the fewest. A later analysis associated around 16,000 TCR beta sequences with specific HLA alleles at a false discovery rate of 0.05. For the cohort, immune exposure information was limited to CMV serostatus. In an earlier analysis of some 640 of the donors, most TCR beta V segments were observed in productive rearrangements about 87% or about 30% of the time, broadly matching IMGT annotations. Presence/absence analyses assumed roughly uniform sequencing depth across donors, an assumption that may not hold. Strong co-occurrence of HLA alleles, especially DR and DQ, made assigning TCR associations to individual alleles difficult. According to the authors, the approach could potentially be generalized to other disease states and immunological phenotypes. In a later analysis, most CMV-associated TCR beta chains were found to appear HLA-restricted, with HLA associations seemingly driven largely by CMV exposure. Some IMGT-functional V segments, including TRBV6-2 and TRBV6-3, could not be told apart with the 87-base-pair reads, so those segments were excluded. In vitro tests confirmed that three of the cytomegalovirus-associated TCR beta chains recognize cytomegalovirus antigens. A later genetic analysis associated a missense DCLRE1C variant with V-gene and J-gene trimming of TCR beta chains, and an independent cohort replicated the association. In this cohort, only TCR beta chains were sequenced, and detectable features were limited by the absence of alpha or paired-chain data. Correlated functional status among segregating V segments might be attributable to linkage disequilibrium, but an unknown experimental factor could not be ruled out. A further reported finding was that TCR beta sequences accurately predicted the HLA-A and HLA-B alleles for most subjects in the first cohort. In a later analysis, several top co-occurrence clusters were reported to appear linked to parvovirus B19, influenza, CMV and Epstein-Barr virus. The classifier was reported to diagnose cytomegalovirus status with high specificity and sensitivity in both the original cohort and the validation cohort. The earlier analysis of about 600 of the donors excluded 15 to 20 rarely observed V segments, including chromosome 9 orphons, because counts were too low. Because HLA typing was unavailable for some donors at each locus, only the typed subset was used in association tests. The study listed 150 to 200 TCR beta chains as associated with cytomegalovirus.

The cohort consisted of approximately 670 healthy bone marrow donors. At the time of sampling, all cohort members were nominally healthy, though unrecorded immune exposures were likely present. The donor was CMV seronegative and belonged to the group of 352 seronegative cohort members. A peripheral blood sample was collected from each donor, and TCR beta sequencing was performed on peripheral blood mononuclear cells. The Qiagen DNeasy Blood Extraction Kit was used to extract genomic DNA from the blood cell samples. The V and J ends are trimmed by 0 bases and 0 bases, leaving 10 bases between them. The CDR3 spans 16 residues, from the cysteine through the phenylalanine. CDR3 DNA is the only sequence kept; it has 48 bases, read in frame from the first base. According to the germline V gene, CDR1 reads SGHRS and CDR2 reads YFSETQ.

Material for sequencing was PBMCs. The chain employs TRBV5-1 and TRBJ1-3; a tentative D call is TRBD1 (6 bases match). The source of this sequence is a man between 18 and 35 years old in good health and CMV-seronegative. Here the CDR3 is given as CASSLVGGFSGNTIYF. The sequenced DNA is TGCGCCAGCAGCTTGGTAGGGGGATTCTCTGGAAACACCATATATTTT.